These 5 T cell receptor beta chains originate from one sample sequenced in a study of blood T cell repertoires in COVID-19. The protocol was immunoSEQ multiplex PCR, while the TCRdb copy is restricted to in-frame clones and leaves out a portion. Here the sample spans 200,000 to 250,000 clones, approximately 80% being singletons. The sample consisted of peripheral blood. Source of these receptors: a human donor in a cohort sampled during active COVID-19.

This chain links TRBV15 with TRBJ1-1; D is undetermined. Germline V gene data show CDR1 as LNHNV and CDR2 as YYDKDF (reference sequence). Trimming pared 0 bases from V and 4 bases from J, leaving 12 bases between. This CDR3 has 15 residues. CDR3 nucleotides: TGTGCCACCAGCAGAGATGCCAAGAGAGGCACTGAAGCTTTCTTT. It is translated as CATSRDAKRGTEAFF.

This chain uses TRBV27 with TRBJ2-7, with D tentatively TRBD1 (5 bases). The length of the CDR3 is 15 residues. Trimming stripped 7 bases from V and 3 bases from J, with 19 bases between. The germline V gene encodes CDR1 MNHEY and CDR2 SMNVEV (reference sequence). CDR3 coding DNA: TGTGCCAGCAAGATTAGGAGTTTAGGGGTCTACGAGCAGTACTTC. The encoded protein is CASKIRSLGVYEQYF.

The gene calls are TRBV7-3 and TRBJ2-3; a weak D match, TRBD2 (5 bases). The V gene lost 3 bases and the J gene lost 0 bases, with 7 bases spanning the gap. CDR3 size: 14 residues. CDR1 and CDR2 from the germline V gene are SGHTA and FQGTGA. The chain's CDR3 is CASSFEGSTDTQYF. CDR3 in DNA: TGTGCCAGCAGCTTTGAGGGAAGCACAGATACGCAGTATTTT.

The V call is TRBV7-3, the J call TRBJ2-1; possible D gene TRBD2, 5 bases. Deletions cut 2 bases from V and 8 bases from J, with 10 bases between. Germline values: CDR1 SGHTA, CDR2 FQGTGA. The CDR3 is 13 residues long. This chain's CDR3 is CASSLLLGDEQFF. The CDR3 DNA sequence: TGTGCCAGCAGCTTACTACTAGGAGATGAGCAGTTCTTC.

The chain couples TRBV19 to TRBJ2-3, with D tentatively TRBD2 (5 bases). The CDR3 runs to 16 residues. Trimming cost V 5 bases and J 4 bases, with 19 bases left between them. Germline loops: CDR1 LNHDA, CDR2 SQIVND (reference sequence). For the CDR3, the DNA is TGTGCCAGTAGTCGGGGTGGGGTTCGTGGAGCAGATACGCAGTATTTT. Translating it yields CASSRGGVRGADTQYF.